The sequence of this T cell receptor beta chain was determined in a study of identical twins' blood T cells. Whole-study results and caveats: Shared CDR3 clonotype counts tracked mainly the product of cloneset sizes.

Remarks on this clonotype: The target antigen is unknown.

TCRdb ran MiXCR on the 5' RACE reads and lists one entry per CDR3 protein. The sample includes hundreds of thousands of distinct CDR3 sequences, about 28% of them seen just once. This CDR3 is 13 amino acids long. The germline V gene encodes CDR1 DFQATT and CDR2 SNEGSKA (reference sequence). Trimming shortened V by 3 bases and J by 7 bases, and 13 bases separated the two germline ends. This receptor was taken from a woman aged 18-50 years in good health. The chain carries TRBV20-1 and TRBJ1-5, with D unclear. Sequences were obtained from PBMCs. The CDR3 spells CSARGGIRQPQHF. The CDR3 DNA sequence: TGCAGTGCTAGGGGAGGGATTAGGCAGCCCCAGCATTTT.